In its sample, the clone carrying this T cell receptor (beta chain) was seen many times. This record belongs to a study of blood T cells in healthy people across ages. The CDR3 consists of 15 residues. J was trimmed by 2 bases and V by 4 bases; bases with no gene match: 8. CDR1 SGHTA and CDR2 FQGTGA come from the germline V gene. A second PCR, run for roughly 7 to 12 cycles, used a sample-barcoded 5' primer plus a J-beta primer mix. TCRdb ran MiXCR on the 5' RACE reads and lists one entry per CDR3 protein. The table records hundreds of thousands of distinct CDR3 sequences, around 45% of them present only once.

The V and J genes are TRBV7-3 and TRBJ2-7, with 7 nucleotides matching TRBD1. The source material was blood. The sequence was collected from a woman aged 60-75 years in good health. CDR3: CASSSLTGFPYEQYF. CDR3 in DNA: TGTGCCAGCAGCTCCCTGACAGGGTTCCCCTACGAGCAGTACTTC.